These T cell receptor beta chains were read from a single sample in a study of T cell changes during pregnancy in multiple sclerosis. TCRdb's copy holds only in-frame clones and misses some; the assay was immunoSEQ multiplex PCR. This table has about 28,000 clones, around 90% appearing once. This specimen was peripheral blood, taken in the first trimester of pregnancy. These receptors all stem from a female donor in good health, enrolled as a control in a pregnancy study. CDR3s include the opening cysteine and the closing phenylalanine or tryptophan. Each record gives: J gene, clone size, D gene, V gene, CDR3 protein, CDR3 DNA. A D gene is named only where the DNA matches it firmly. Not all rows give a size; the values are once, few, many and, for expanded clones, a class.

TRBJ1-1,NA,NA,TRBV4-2,CASSQEGRGGTEAFF,TGTGCCAGCAGCCAAGAAGGGAGGGGGGGGACTGAAGCTTTCTTT
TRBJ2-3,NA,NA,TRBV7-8,CASSFRSPDTQYF,TGTGCCAGCAGCTTCAGATCCCCAGATACGCAGTATTTT
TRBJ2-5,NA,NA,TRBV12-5,CASGLIGSGETQYF,TGTGCTAGTGGTTTGATTGGGAGTGGAGAGACCCAGTACTTC
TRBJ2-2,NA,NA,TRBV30,CAWSTGQLNTGELFF,TGTGCCTGGAGTACCGGACAGTTGAACACCGGGGAGCTGTTTTTT
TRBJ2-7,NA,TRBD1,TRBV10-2,CASIGDSSYEQYF,TGCGCCAGCATTGGGGACAGCTCCTACGAGCAGTACTTC
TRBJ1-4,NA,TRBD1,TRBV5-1,CASKQGENEKLFF,TGCGCCAGCAAACAGGGGGAAAATGAAAAACTGTTTTTT
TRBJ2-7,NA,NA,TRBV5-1,CASSLDGTPYEQYF,TGCGCCAGCAGCTTGGACGGGACACCCTACGAGCAGTACTTC
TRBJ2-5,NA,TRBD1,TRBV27,CASSSPRSTGGLETQYF,TGTGCCAGCAGTTCTCCACGGTCGACAGGGGGATTAGAGACCCAGTACTTC
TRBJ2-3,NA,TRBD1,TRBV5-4,CASSQGQGSTDTQYF,TGTGCCAGCAGCCAGGGACAGGGTAGCACAGATACGCAGTATTTT
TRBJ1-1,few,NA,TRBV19,CASSREVRGHTEAFF,TGTGCCAGTAGTAGGGAGGTGAGGGGCCACACTGAAGCTTTCTTT
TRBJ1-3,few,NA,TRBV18,CASSLRPTGSSGNTIYF,TGTGCCAGCTCTTTGAGACCGACAGGCAGCTCTGGAAACACCATATATTTT
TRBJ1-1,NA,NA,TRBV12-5,CASGLVPRDTEAFF,TGTGCTAGTGGTTTGGTACCCCGGGACACTGAAGCTTTCTTT
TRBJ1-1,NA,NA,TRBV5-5,CATSGVSETEAFF,TGTGCCACTTCGGGGGTATCGGAGACTGAAGCTTTCTTT
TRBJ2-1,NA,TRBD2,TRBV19,CASSKRRETNNEQFF,TGTGCCAGTAGTAAGCGGCGGGAGACCAACAATGAGCAGTTCTTC
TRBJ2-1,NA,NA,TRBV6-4,CASSDSGGPYNEQFF,TGTGCCAGCAGTGACTCGGGAGGTCCCTACAATGAGCAGTTCTTC
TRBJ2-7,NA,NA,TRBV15,CATSRSSDNPYEQYF,TGTGCCACCAGCAGGTCTTCGGACAACCCCTACGAGCAGTACTTC